This entry lists 18 T cell receptor beta chains sequenced from one sample in a study of tumor-infiltrating lymphocytes in localized non-small cell lung cancer (dated by TCRdb to the early 2020s). Libraries were constructed by the immunoSEQ multiplex PCR assay. As stored in TCRdb, this immuneACCESS dataset retains in-frame rearrangements with V and J assigned. A fraction of the clones does not appear; measured against another copy, unresolved V genes explain less than half of the discrepancy, and the remainder lacks a known reason. The sample table lists around 12,000 clones, approximately 83% of them with a count of one. The ten largest make up about 4% of the sample. Sequenced: uninvolved lung tissue not adjacent to the tumor. The receptors were gathered from a human donor with non-small cell lung cancer.

CDR3 bases: TGTGCCAGCAGCTTGCCGGGACGGACTCAAGAGCAGTACTTC. The encoded protein is CASSLPGRTQEQYF. The gene calls are TRBV6-6 and TRBJ2-7; D is possibly TRBD1 or TRBD2 (5 bases each). Trimming cost V 6 bases and J 7 bases, with 19 bases left between them. Germline CDR1 is MNHNY and CDR2 is SVGAGI (reference sequence). The CDR3 totals 14 residues.

This clone was found a few times. The rearrangement links TRBV5-1 to TRBJ2-3; D remains ambiguous. The V gene lost 2 bases and the J gene lost 2 bases, with 12 bases spanning the gap. Germline V gives CDR1 SGHRS, CDR2 YFSETQ. The CDR3 has 15 amino acids. The CDR3 DNA reads TGCGCCAGCAGCTTAGGCTCCCACCCCACAGATACGCAGTATTTT. It is translated as CASSLGSHPTDTQYF.

V and J are TRBV2 and TRBJ2-5, with D possibly TRBD1 on 5 matching bases. This CDR3 has 15 amino acids. V shed 7 bases and J shed 2 bases, with 17 bases lying between them. Germline assignment: CDR1 SNHLY and CDR2 FYNNEI. DNA of the CDR3: TGTGCCAGCAATCAGCGAGGACAAAGACAAGAGACCCAGTACTTC. Its protein product is CASNQRGQRQETQYF. The whole variable domain, remainder taken from reference TRBV2 and TRBJ2-5, is EPEVTQTPSHQVTQMGQEVILRCVPISNHLYFYWYRQILGQKVEFLVSFYNNEISEKSEIFDDQFSVERPDGSNFTLKIRSTKLEDSAMYFCASNQRGQRQETQYFGPGTRLLVL.

This chain uses TRBV28 with TRBJ1-1, with D possibly being TRBD1 (5 bases). Germline values: CDR1 MDHEN, CDR2 SYDVKM. V lost 5 bases, J lost 5 bases, and 12 bases lay in between. The CDR3 is 13 amino acids. CDR3 loop: CASSPSGRTEAFF. DNA for the CDR3: TGTGCCAGCAGTCCTTCGGGACGGACTGAAGCTTTCTTT.

The chain recombines TRBV30 with TRBJ1-2; D perhaps matches TRBD1 (6 bases). Deletions cut 1 base from V and 11 bases from J, with 14 bases between. CDR1 and CDR2 (germline): GTSNPN, SVGIG (reference sequence). The CDR3 loop spans 12 amino acids. CDR3 loop: CAWSETNRVYTF. The CDR3 nucleotides are TGTGCCTGGAGTGAAACAAACAGGGTATACACCTTC.

The gene calls are TRBV6-5 and TRBJ2-6; D may be TRBD2 (6 bases). The CDR3 has 14 residues. The germline gives CDR1 MNHEY, CDR2 SVGAGI. V gave up 7 bases and J gave up 1 base, with 8 bases separating them. The CDR3 reads CASTRESGANVLTF. DNA of the CDR3: TGTGCCAGCACTCGGGAGTCTGGGGCCAACGTCCTGACTTTC.

V usage is TRBV5-1 and J usage is TRBJ1-3; D remains ambiguous. The CDR3 length is 12 residues. The germline gives CDR1 SGHRS, CDR2 YFSETQ. The germline V and J ends were trimmed by 0 bases and 7 bases, with 5 bases remaining between them. CDR3 amino acids: CASSLDRNTIYF. CDR3 bases: TGCGCCAGCAGCTTGGATCGTAACACCATATATTTT.

The chain links TRBV11-1 to TRBJ2-7; 8 bases map to TRBD2. CDR3 size: 12 residues. Germline trimming cut 3 bases from V and 6 bases from J; bases unmatched to any gene: 1. The germline V gene has CDR1 SGHAT and CDR2 FQDESV (reference sequence). CDR3 nucleotide sequence: TGTGCCAGCAGCTTCACTAGCGGCGAGCAGTACTTC. Amino acids: CASSFTSGEQYF.

This clone was seen only once. The chain carries TRBV7-2 and TRBJ2-2; D not resolved. This CDR3 has 13 amino acids. The V end was cut by 8 bases, the J end by 5 bases, with 12 bases between. Germline assignment: CDR1 SGHTA and CDR2 FQGNSA. Here the CDR3 DNA reads TGTGCCAGCGATCTAGTTCTTACCGGGGAGCTGTTTTTT. It codes for CASDLVLTGELFF.

The gene calls are TRBV19 and TRBJ1-2; unclear D gene. The CDR3 runs 11 residues. The V gene's germline CDR1 is LNHDA and CDR2 SQIVND (reference sequence). Between the trimmed V and J ends, which lost 7 bases and 5 bases, there was a span of 8 bases. The CDR3 is CASTMRYGYTF. The CDR3 region has the DNA TGTGCCAGTACGATGCGTTATGGCTACACCTTC. Variable domain in full (rest from reference TRBV19 and TRBJ1-2): DGGITQSPKYLFRKEGQNVTLSCEQNLNHDAMYWYRQDPGQGLRLIYYSQIVNDFQKGDIAEGYSVSREKKESFPLTVTSAQKNPTAFYLCASTMRYGYTFGSGTRLTVV.

CDR3 loop: CASLGQLNTEAFF. CDR3 DNA sequence: TGTGCCAGCTTAGGACAGTTGAACACTGAAGCTTTCTTT. The chain joins TRBV28 to TRBJ1-1; D is perhaps TRBD1 (6 bases). The CDR3 covers 13 residues. V dropped 8 bases and J dropped 0 bases, with 10 bases sitting between them. The V gene's germline CDR1 is MDHEN and CDR2 SYDVKM.

V and J are TRBV5-8 and TRBJ2-7, with TRBD2 identical over 7 bases. Trimming cost V 1 base and J 4 bases; bases outside gene matches: 5. The CDR3 covers 14 residues. Germline V lookup: CDR1 SGHTS, CDR2 YDEGEE. Here the CDR3 DNA reads TGTGCCAGCAGCTTGCGAGCGGGAACTTACGAGCAGTACTTC. The encoded protein is CASSLRAGTYEQYF.

The V call is TRBV5-4, the J call TRBJ1-4; possible D gene TRBD1, 5 bases. Trimming stripped 4 bases from V and 4 bases from J, with 11 bases between. The CDR3 is made up of 14 amino acids. The germline V gene has CDR1 SGHNT and CDR2 YYREEE (reference sequence). The CDR3 DNA reads TGTGCCAGCAGCCCGGGAGGGGTTAATGAAAAACTGTTTTTT. Translation gives CASSPGGVNEKLFF.

The rearrangement uses TRBV7-9 and TRBJ2-3; possible D gene TRBD2, 5 bases. The CDR3 sequence is 14 residues long. Trimming took 5 bases from V and 2 from J, leaving 11 bases between them. The germline V gene has CDR1 SEHNR and CDR2 FQNEAQ (reference sequence). This CDR3 reads CASSPTTNTDTQYF. The CDR3 DNA is TGTGCCAGCAGCCCAACGACTAACACAGATACGCAGTATTTT.

About this clone itself: Different DNA sequences within this sample yield the same CDR3. The CDR3 here is CASSIAGGPYNEQFF. CDR3 DNA sequence: TGTGCCAGTAGTATAGCGGGGGGACCCTACAATGAGCAGTTCTTC. The chain uses TRBV19 and TRBJ2-1; TRBD2 matches 7 bases. CDR3 length: 15 amino acids. The trim removed 1 base at V and 2 bases at J, leaving 2 bases unmatched. Germline-derived CDR1 and CDR2 are LNHDA and SQIVND (reference sequence). Looking up the rest from reference TRBV19 and TRBJ2-1 gives the full variable domain: DGGITQSPKYLFRKEGQNVTLSCEQNLNHDAMYWYRQDPGQGLRLIYYSQIVNDFQKGDIAEGYSVSREKKESFPLTVTSAQKNPTAFYLCASSIAGGPYNEQFFGPGTRLTVL.

V and J are TRBV19 and TRBJ1-4, with 7 bases identical to TRBD1. The CDR3 has 15 residues. J lost 3 bases, V lost 5 bases, and 6 bases had no gene match. The germline V gene encodes CDR1 LNHDA and CDR2 SQIVND (reference sequence). The CDR3 here is CASSPTGVANEKLFF. CDR3 sequence (DNA): TGTGCCAGTAGTCCAACAGGGGTGGCTAATGAAAAACTGTTTTTT. Using reference TRBV19 and TRBJ1-4 for the parts outside the CDR3, the full variable domain is DGGITQSPKYLFRKEGQNVTLSCEQNLNHDAMYWYRQDPGQGLRLIYYSQIVNDFQKGDIAEGYSVSREKKESFPLTVTSAQKNPTAFYLCASSPTGVANEKLFFGSGTQLSVL.

The chain carries TRBV9 and TRBJ2-3; a possible D gene is TRBD2 (6 bases). The V and J ends lost 0 bases and 0 bases respectively, with 11 bases between them. The germline gives CDR1 SGDLS, CDR2 YYNGEE. CDR3 length: 16 amino acids. The CDR3 sequence: CASSVGASASTDTQYF. CDR3 bases: TGTGCCAGCAGCGTAGGCGCTAGCGCTAGCACAGATACGCAGTATTTT.

This chain links TRBV7-9 with TRBJ2-3; D remains unclear. The V and J ends lost 1 base and 6 bases respectively, with 2 bases between them. The V gene's germline CDR1 is SEHNR and CDR2 FQNEAQ (reference sequence). The CDR3 contains 11 residues. CDR3 region: CASSLEDTQYF. As DNA, the CDR3 is TGTGCCAGCAGCTTAGAGGATACGCAGTATTTT.